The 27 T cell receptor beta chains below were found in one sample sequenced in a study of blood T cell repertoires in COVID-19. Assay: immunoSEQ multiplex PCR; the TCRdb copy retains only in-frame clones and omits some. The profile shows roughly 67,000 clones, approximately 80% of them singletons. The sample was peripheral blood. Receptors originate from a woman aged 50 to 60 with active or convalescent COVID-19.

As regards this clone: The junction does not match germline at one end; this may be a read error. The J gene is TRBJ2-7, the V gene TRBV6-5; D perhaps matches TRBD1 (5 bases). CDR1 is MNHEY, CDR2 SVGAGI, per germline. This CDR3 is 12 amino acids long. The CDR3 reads CAISWGPYEQYF. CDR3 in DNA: TGTGCCATCAGTTGGGGCCCTTACGAGCAGTACTTC.

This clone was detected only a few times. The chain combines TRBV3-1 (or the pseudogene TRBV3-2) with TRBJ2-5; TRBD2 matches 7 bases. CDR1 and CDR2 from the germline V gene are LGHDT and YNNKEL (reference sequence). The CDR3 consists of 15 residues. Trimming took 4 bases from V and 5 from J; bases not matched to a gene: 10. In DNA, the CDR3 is TGTGCCAGCAGCCCACGGCGGGGGAGTGGCGAGACCCAGTACTTC. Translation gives CASSPRRGSGETQYF.

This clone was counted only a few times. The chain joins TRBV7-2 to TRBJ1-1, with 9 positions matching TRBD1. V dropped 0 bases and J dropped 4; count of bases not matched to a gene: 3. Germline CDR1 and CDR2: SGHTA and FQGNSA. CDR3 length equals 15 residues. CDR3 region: CASSLAQTGGTEAFF. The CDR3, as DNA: TGTGCCAGCAGCTTAGCCCAGACAGGGGGCACTGAAGCTTTCTTT.

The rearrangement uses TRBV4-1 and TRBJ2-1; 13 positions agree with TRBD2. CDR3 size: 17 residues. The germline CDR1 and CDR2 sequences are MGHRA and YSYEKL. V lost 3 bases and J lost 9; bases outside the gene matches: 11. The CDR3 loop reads CASSQSLGTSGNSEQFF. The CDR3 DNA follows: TGCGCCAGCAGCCAGAGTCTAGGGACTAGCGGGAATAGTGAGCAGTTCTTC.

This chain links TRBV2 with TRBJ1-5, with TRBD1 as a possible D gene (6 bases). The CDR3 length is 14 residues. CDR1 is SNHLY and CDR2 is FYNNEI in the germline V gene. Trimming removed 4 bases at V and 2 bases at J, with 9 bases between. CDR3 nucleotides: TGTGCCAGCAGTGGGGGGCTGGGCAATCAGCCCCAGCATTTT. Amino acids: CASSGGLGNQPQHF.

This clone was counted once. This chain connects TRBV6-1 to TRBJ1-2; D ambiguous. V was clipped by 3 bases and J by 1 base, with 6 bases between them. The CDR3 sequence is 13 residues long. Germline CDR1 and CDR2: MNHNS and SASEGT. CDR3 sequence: CASSETFNYGYTF. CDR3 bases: TGTGCCAGCAGTGAGACATTTAACTATGGCTACACCTTC.

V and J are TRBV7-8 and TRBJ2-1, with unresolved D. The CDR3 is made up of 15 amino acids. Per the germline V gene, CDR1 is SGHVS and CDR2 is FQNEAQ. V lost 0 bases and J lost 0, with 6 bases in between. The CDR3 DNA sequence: TGTGCCAGCAGCTTAGCTGGCAGCTCCTACAATGAGCAGTTCTTC. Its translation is CASSLAGSSYNEQFF.

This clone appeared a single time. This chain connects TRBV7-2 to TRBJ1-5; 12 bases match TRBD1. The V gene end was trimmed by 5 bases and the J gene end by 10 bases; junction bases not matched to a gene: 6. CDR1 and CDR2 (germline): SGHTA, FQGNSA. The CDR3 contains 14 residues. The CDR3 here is CASSPGTGGFPQHF. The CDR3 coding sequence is TGTGCCAGCAGCCCCGGGACAGGGGGCTTTCCCCAGCATTTT.

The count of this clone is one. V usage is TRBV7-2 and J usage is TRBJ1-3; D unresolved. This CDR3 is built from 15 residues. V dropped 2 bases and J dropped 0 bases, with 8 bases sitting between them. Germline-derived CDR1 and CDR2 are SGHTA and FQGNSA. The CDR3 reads CASSLTPNSGNTIYF. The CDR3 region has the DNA TGTGCCAGCAGCTTAACACCGAACTCTGGAAACACCATATATTTT.

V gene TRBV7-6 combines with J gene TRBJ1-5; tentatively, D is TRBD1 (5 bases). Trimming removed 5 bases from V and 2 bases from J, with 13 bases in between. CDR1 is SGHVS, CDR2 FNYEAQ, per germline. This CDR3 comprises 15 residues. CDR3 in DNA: TGTGCCAGCAGCGCAACAGGCCCCGGCAATCAGCCCCAGCATTTT. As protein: CASSATGPGNQPQHF. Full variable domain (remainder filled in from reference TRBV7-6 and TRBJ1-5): GAGVSQSPRYKVTKRGQDVALRCDPISGHVSLYWYRQALGQGPEFLTYFNYEAQQDKSGLPNDRFSAERPEGSISTLTIQRTEQRDSAMYRCASSATGPGNQPQHFGDGTRLSIL.

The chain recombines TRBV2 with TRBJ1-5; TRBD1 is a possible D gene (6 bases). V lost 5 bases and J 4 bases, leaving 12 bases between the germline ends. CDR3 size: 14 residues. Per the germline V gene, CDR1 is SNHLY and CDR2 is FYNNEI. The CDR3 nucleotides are TGTGCCAGCAGTAGAGGACAGAAAAATCAGCCCCAGCATTTT. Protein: CASSRGQKNQPQHF.

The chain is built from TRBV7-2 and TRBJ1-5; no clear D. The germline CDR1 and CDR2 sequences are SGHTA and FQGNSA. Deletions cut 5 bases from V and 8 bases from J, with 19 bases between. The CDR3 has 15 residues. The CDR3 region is CASSPRGGEWEPQHF. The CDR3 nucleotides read TGTGCCAGCAGCCCGCGGGGAGGCGAATGGGAGCCCCAGCATTTT.

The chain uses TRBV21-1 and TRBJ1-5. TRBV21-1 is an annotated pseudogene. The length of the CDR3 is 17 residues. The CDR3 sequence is CASSKKAGGGSNQPQHF. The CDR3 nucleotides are TGTGCCAGCAGCAAAAAAGCGGGTGGAGGTAGCAATCAGCCCCAGCATTTT.

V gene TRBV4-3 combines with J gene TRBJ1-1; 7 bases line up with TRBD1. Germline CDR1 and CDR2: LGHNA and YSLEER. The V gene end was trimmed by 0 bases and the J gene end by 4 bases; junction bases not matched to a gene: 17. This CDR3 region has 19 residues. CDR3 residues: CASSQDPGGAGGVGTEAFF. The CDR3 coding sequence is TGCGCCAGCAGCCAAGACCCAGGGGGTGCCGGGGGAGTGGGCACTGAAGCTTTCTTT.

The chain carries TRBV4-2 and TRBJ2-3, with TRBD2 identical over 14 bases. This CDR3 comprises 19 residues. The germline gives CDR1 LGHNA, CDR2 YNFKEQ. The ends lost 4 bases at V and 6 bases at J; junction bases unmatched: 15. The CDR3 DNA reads TGTGCCAGCAGCCCCCGGGACCGAGGGACTAGCGGGAGAATTGATACGCAGTATTTT. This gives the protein CASSPRDRGTSGRIDTQYF.

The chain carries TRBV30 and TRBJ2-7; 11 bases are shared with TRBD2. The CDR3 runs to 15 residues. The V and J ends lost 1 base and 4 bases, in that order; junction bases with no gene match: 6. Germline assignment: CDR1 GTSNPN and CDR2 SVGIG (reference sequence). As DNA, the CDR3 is TGTGCCTGGAGTGCCGGGACTAGCGGACCTTACGAGCAGTACTTC. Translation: CAWSAGTSGPYEQYF.

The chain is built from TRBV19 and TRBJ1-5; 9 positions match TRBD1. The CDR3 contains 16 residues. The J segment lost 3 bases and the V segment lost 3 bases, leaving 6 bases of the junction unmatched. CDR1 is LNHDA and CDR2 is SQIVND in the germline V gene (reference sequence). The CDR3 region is CASSIPRTGDNQPQHF. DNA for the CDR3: TGTGCCAGTAGTATCCCACGGACAGGGGACAATCAGCCCCAGCATTTT.

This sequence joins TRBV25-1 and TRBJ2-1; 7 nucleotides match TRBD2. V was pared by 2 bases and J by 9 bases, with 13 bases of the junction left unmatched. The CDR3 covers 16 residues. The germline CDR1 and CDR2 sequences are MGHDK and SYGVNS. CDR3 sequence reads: CASSEGASGRAAEQFF. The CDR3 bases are TGTGCCAGCAGTGAAGGGGCTAGCGGACGTGCGGCTGAGCAGTTCTTC. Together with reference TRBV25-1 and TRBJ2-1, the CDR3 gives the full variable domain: EADIYQTPRYLVIGTGKKITLECSQTMGHDKMYWYQQDPGMELHLIHYSYGVNSTEKGDLSSESTVSRIRTEHFPLTLESARPSHTSQYLCASSEGASGRAAEQFFGPGTRLTVL.

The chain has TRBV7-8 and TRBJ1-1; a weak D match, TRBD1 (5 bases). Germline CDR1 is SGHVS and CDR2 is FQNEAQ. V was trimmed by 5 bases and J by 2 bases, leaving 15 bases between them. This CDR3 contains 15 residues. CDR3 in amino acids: CASSGGLTFNTEAFF. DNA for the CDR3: TGTGCCAGCAGCGGGGGACTGACTTTTAACACTGAAGCTTTCTTT.

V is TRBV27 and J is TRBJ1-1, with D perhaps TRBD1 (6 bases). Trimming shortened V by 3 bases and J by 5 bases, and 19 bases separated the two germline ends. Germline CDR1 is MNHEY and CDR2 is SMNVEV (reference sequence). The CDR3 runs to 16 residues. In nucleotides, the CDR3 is TGTGCCAGCAGTTTGGCCTGGGGGGGGGCGGGGACTGAAGCTTTCTTT. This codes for CASSLAWGGAGTEAFF.

The CDR3 here is CATSRDWYRQGHNQPQHF. DNA for the CDR3: TGTGCCACCAGCAGAGATTGGTACCGACAGGGACACAATCAGCCCCAGCATTTT. V gene TRBV15 combines with J gene TRBJ1-5; TRBD1 aligns across 7 bases. Losses at the gene ends were 0 bases for V and 3 bases for J; bases not matched to a gene: 11. The CDR3 runs 18 residues. Per the germline V gene, CDR1 is LNHNV and CDR2 is YYDKDF (reference sequence).

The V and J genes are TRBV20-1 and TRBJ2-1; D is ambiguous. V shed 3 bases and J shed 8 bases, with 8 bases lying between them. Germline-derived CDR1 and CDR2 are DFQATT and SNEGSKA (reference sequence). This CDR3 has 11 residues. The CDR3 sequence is CSASTADEQFF. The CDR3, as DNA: TGCAGTGCTAGTACGGCGGATGAGCAGTTCTTC.

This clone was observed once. This CDR3 is CASSERYTQYF. The CDR3, as DNA: TGTGCCAGCAGCGAGCGATATACGCAGTATTTT. The chain employs TRBV27 and TRBJ2-3, with D unclear. This CDR3 has 11 amino acids. Germline lookup yields CDR1 MNHEY and CDR2 SMNVEV (reference sequence). Trimming stripped 6 bases from V and 7 bases from J, with 8 bases between.

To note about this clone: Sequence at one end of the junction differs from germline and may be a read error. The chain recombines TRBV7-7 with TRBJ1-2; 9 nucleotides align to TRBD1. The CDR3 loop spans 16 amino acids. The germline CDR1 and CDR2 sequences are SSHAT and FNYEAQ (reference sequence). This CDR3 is CASSPTRTDRGYGYTF. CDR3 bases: TGTGCTAGCAGCCCTACCCGGACGGACAGGGGCTATGGCTACACCTTC.

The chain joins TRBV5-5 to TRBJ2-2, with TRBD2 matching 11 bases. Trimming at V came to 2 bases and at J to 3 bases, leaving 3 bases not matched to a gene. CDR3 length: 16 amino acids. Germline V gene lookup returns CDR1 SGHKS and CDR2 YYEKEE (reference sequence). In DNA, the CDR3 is TGTGCCAGCAGCTTAAGACTAGCGGGACACACCGGGGAGCTGTTTTTT. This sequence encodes CASSLRLAGHTGELFF.

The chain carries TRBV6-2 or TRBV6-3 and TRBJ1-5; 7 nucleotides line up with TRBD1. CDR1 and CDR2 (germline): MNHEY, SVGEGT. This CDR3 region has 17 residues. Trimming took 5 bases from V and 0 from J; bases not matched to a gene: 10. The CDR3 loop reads CASSAGTARYSNQPQHF. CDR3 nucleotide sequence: TGTGCCAGCAGTGCCGGGACAGCGCGTTATAGCAATCAGCCCCAGCATTTT.

The CDR3 loop reads CASSATELYGYTF. As DNA, the CDR3 is TGTGCCAGCAGCGCGACAGAGCTCTATGGCTACACCTTC. The chain has TRBV9 and TRBJ1-2, with TRBD1 as a possible D gene (5 bases). V was shortened by 3 bases and J by 4 bases, with 10 bases between the two germline ends. The CDR3 has 13 amino acids. CDR1 and CDR2 from the germline V gene are SGDLS and YYNGEE.